The TCR beta chain under discussion was sequenced for a study of vaccination and CD4 T cells after COVID-19. The treatment here: 10-day PBMC culture with coronavirus spike peptide pools or control peptides (ViraFEST assay). These CD4+ T cells came from an unexposed donor, sampled before the COVID-19 pandemic (2011-2018). Following expansion of antigen-specific T cells with peptide pools, ViraFEST then sequenced TCRs. Once obtained from cultured CD4+ T cells, the DNA was sequenced using the Oncomine TCR Beta short-read assay. TCRdb processed the PCR reads anew with MiXCR; each CDR3 protein has one entry. The sample consists of approximately 6,900 distinct CDR3 sequences, over 40% of them appearing once. Concerning this clonotype: The antigen remains unidentified.

The CDR3 is 15 amino acids. From germline, CDR1 is MNHNS and CDR2 SASEGT. Trimming took 10 bases from V and 4 from J, leaving 20 bases between them. This sequence was found in a human donor in good health. This chain joins TRBV6-1 and TRBJ2-1; D tentatively reads TRBD1 or TRBD2 (6 bases each). Sequenced sample: CD4+ T cells from blood, cultured in vitro. The CDR3 region has the DNA TGTGCCACCCGTCTGAGGGGGGCACTGTACAATGAGCAGTTCTTC. Its protein is CATRLRGALYNEQFF.